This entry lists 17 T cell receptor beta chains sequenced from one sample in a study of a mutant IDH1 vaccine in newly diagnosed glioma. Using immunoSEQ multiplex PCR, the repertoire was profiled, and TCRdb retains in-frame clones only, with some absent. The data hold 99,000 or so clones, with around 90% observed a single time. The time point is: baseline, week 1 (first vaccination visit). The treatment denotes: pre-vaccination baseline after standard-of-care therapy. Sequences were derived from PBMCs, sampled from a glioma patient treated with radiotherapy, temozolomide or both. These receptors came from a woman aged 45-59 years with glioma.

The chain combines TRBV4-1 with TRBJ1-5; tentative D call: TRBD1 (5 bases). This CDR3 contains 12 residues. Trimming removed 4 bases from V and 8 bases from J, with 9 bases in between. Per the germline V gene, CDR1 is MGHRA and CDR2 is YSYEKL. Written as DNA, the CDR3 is TGCGCCAGCAGCCTACCGGGGGAGCCCCAGCATTTT. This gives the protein CASSLPGEPQHF.

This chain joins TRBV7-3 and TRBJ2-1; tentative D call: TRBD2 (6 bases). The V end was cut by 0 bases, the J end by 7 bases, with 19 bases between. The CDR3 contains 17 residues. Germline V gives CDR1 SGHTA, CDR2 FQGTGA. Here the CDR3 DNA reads TGTGCCAGCAGCTTAACGCTAGCGTCCGGCGGCAGAAATGAGCAGTTCTTC. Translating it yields CASSLTLASGGRNEQFF.

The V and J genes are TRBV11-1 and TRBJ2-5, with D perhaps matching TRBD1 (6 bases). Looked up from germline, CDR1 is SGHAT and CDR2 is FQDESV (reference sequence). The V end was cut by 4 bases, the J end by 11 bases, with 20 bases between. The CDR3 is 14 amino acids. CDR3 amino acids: CASSSRGNDVEQYF. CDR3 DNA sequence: TGTGCCAGCAGCTCCAGGGGTAATGACGTGGAGCAGTACTTC.

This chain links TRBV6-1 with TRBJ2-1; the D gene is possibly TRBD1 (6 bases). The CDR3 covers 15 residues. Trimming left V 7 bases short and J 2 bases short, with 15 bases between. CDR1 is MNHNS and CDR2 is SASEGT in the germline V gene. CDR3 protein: CASIGTPRAYNEQFF. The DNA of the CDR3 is TGTGCCAGCATCGGGACACCAAGGGCCTACAATGAGCAGTTCTTC.

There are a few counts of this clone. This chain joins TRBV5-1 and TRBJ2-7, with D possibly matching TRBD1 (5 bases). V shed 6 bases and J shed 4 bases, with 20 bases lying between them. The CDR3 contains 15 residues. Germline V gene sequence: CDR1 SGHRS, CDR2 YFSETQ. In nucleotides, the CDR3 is TGCGCCAGCACCCTCGGCCGTGGCAGGGAATACGAGCAGTACTTC. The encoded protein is CASTLGRGREYEQYF.

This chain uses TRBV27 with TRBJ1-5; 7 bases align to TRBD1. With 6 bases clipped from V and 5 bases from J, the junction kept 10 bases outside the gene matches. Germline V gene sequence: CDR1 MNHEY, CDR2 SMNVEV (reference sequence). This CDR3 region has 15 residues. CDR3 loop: CASSPNRGFDQPQHF. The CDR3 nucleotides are TGTGCCAGCAGCCCGAACAGGGGCTTTGATCAGCCCCAGCATTTT.

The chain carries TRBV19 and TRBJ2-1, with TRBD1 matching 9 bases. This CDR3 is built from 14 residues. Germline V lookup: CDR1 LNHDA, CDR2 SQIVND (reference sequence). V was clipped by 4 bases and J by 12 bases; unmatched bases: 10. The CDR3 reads CASSTTDRGRGQFF. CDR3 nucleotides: TGTGCCAGTAGTACCACGGACAGGGGCCGGGGGCAGTTCTTC.

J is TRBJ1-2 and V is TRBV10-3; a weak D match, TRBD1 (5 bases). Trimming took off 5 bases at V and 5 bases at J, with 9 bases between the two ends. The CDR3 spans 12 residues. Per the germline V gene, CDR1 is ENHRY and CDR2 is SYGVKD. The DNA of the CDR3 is TGTGCCATCAGTTGGCAGGGATATGGCTACACCTTC. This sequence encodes CAISWQGYGYTF.

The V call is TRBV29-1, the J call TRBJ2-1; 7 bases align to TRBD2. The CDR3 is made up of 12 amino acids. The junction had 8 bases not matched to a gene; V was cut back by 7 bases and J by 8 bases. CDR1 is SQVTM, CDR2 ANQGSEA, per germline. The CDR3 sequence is CSGEGSLDEQFF. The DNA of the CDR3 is TGCAGCGGGGAGGGTAGCTTGGATGAGCAGTTCTTC.

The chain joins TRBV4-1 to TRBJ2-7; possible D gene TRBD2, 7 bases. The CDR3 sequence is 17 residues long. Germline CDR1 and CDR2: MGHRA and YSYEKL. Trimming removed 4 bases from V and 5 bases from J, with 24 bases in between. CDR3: CASSRTVRRGTKHEQYF. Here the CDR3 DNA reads TGCGCCAGCAGCCGAACGGTGCGGAGGGGGACTAAACACGAGCAGTACTTC.

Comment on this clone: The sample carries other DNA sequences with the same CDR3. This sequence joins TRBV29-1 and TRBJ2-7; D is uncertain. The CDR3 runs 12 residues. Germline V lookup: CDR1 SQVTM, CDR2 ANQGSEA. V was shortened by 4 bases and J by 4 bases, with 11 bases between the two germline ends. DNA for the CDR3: TGCAGCGTTGGGTGGCAGAATTACGAGCAGTACTTC. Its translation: CSVGWQNYEQYF.

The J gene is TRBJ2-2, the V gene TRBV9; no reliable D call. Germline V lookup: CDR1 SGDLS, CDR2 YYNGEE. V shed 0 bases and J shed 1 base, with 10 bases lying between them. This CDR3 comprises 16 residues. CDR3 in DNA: TGTGCCAGCAGCGTAGGAATAGCACAGAACACCGGGGAGCTGTTTTTT. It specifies CASSVGIAQNTGELFF. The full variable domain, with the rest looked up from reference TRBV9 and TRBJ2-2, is DSGVTQTPKHLITATGQRVTLRCSPRSGDLSVYWYQQSLDQGLQFLIQYYNGEERAKGNILERFSAQQFPDLHSELNLSSLELGDSALYFCASSVGIAQNTGELFFGEGSRLTVL.

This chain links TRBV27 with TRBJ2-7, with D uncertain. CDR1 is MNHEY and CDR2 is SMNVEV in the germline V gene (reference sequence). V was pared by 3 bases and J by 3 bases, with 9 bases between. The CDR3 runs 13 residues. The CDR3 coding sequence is TGTGCCAGCAGTTTTGGTGCCAGCTACGAGCAGTACTTC. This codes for CASSFGASYEQYF.

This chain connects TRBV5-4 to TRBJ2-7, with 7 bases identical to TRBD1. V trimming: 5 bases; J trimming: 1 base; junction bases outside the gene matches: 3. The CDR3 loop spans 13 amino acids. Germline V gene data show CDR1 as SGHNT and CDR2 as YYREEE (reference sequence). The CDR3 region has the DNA TGTGCCAGCAGTTGGGACAGATCCTACGAGCAGTACTTC. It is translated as CASSWDRSYEQYF.

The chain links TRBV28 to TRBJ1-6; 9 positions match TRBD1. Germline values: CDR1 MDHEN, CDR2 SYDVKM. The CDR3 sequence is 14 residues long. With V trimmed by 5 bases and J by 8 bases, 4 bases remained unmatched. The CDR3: CASSTGTGYSPLHF. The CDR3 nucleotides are TGTGCCAGCAGTACCGGGACAGGGTATTCACCCCTCCACTTT.

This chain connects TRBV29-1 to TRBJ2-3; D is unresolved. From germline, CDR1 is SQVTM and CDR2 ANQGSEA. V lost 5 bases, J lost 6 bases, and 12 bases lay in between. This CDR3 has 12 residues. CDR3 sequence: CSVRLVADTQYF. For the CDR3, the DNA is TGCAGCGTTCGGCTAGTTGCTGATACGCAGTATTTT.

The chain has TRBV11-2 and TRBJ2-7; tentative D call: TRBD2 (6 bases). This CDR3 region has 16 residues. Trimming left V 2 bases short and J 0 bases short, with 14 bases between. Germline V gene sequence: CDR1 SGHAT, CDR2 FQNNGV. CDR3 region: CASSLSAGLRSYEQYF. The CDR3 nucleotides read TGTGCCAGCAGCTTATCGGCGGGACTCCGCTCCTACGAGCAGTACTTC.